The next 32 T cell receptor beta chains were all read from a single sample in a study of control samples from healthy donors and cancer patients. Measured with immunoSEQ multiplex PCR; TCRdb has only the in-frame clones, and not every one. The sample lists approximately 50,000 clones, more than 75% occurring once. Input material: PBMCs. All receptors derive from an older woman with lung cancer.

CDR3 amino acids: CASSTGATNEKLFF. The CDR3 DNA is TGCGCCAGCAGCACAGGTGCAACTAATGAAAAACTGTTTTTT. The rearrangement links TRBV5-1 to TRBJ1-4, with D possibly being TRBD1 (5 bases). The CDR3 runs 14 residues. The V gene's germline CDR1 is SGHRS and CDR2 YFSETQ. V lost 4 bases to trimming and J lost 0 bases, with 7 bases between them.

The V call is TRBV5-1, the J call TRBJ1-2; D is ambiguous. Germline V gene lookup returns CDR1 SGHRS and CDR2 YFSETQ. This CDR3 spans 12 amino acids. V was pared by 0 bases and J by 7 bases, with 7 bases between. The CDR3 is CASSLEGRGYTF. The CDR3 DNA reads TGCGCCAGCAGCTTGGAGGGCCGTGGCTACACCTTC.

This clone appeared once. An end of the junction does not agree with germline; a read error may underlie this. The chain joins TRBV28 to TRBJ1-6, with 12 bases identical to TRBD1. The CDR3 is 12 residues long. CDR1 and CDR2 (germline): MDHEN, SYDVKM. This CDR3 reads CASSFKGQGADF. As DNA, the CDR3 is TGTGCCAGCAGTTTTAAGGGACAGGGGGCTGACTTT.

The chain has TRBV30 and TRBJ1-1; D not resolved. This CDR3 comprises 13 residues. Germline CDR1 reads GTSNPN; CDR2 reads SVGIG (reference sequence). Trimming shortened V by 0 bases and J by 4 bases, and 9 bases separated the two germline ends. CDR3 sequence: CAWSVKGPTEAFF. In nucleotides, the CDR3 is TGTGCCTGGAGTGTAAAAGGGCCCACTGAAGCTTTCTTT.

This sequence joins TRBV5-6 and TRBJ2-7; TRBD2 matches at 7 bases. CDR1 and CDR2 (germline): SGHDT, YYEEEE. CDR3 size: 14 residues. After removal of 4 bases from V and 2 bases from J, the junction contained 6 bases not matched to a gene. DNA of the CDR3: TGTGCCAGCAGCCAGACTAGCCTCCCCTACGAGCAGTACTTC. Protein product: CASSQTSLPYEQYF.

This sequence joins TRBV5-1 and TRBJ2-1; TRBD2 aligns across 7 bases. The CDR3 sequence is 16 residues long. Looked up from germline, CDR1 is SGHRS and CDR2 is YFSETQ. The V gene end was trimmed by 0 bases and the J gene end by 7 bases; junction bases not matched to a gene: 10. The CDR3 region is CASSLEVAGVQNEQFF. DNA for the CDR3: TGCGCCAGCAGCTTGGAAGTAGCGGGTGTACAAAATGAGCAGTTCTTC.

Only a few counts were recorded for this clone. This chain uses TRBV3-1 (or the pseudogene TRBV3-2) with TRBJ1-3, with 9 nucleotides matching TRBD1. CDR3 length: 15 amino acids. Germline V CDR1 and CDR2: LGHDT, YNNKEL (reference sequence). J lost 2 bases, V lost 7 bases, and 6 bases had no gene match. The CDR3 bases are TGTGCCAGCACCTGGACAGGGGCGCCTGGAAACACCATATATTTT. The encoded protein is CASTWTGAPGNTIYF.

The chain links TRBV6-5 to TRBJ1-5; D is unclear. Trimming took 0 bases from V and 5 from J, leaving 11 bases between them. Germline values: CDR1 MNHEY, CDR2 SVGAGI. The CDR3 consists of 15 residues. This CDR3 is CASSYSGFGHQPQHF. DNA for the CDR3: TGTGCCAGCAGTTACTCCGGGTTCGGGCATCAGCCCCAGCATTTT.

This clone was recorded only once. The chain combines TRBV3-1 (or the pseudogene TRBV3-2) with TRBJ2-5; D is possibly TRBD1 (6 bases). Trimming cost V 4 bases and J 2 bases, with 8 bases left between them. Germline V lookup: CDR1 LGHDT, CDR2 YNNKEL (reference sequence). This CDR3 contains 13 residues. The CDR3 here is CASSPTGQETQYF. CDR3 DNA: TGTGCCAGCAGCCCGACAGGACAAGAGACCCAGTACTTC.

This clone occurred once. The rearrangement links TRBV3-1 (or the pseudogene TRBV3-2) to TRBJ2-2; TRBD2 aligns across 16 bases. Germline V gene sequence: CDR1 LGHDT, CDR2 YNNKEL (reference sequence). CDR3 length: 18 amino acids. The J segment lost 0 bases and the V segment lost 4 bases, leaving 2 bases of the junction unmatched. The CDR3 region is CASSPGTSGGANTGELFF. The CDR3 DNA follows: TGTGCCAGCAGCCCAGGGACTAGCGGGGGGGCGAACACCGGGGAGCTGTTTTTT.

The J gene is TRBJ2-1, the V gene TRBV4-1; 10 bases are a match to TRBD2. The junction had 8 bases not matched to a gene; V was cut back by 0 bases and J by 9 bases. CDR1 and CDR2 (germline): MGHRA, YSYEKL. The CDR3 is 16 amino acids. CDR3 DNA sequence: TGCGCCAGCAGCCAAGAGTGGCTAGCGGGAGTAGGTGAGCAGTTCTTC. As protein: CASSQEWLAGVGEQFF.

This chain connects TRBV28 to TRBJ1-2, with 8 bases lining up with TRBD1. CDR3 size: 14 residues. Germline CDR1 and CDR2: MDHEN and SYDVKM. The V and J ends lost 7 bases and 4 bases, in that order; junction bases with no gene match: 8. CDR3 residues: CASKAGGSGYGYTF. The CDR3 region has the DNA TGTGCCAGCAAGGCAGGGGGCTCAGGCTATGGCTACACCTTC.

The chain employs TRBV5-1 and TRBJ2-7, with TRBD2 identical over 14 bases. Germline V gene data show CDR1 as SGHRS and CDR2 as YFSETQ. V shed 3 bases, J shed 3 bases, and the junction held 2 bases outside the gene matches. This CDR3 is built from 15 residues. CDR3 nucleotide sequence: TGCGCCAGCAGCTCGGGACTAGCGGGAGACTACGAGCAGTACTTC. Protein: CASSSGLAGDYEQYF. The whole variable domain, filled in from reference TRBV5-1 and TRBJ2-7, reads KAGVTQTPRYLIKTRGQQVTLSCSPISGHRSVSWYQQTPGQGLQFLFEYFSETQRNKGNFPGRFSGRQFSNSRSEMNVSTLELGDSALYLCASSSGLAGDYEQYFGPGTRLTVT.

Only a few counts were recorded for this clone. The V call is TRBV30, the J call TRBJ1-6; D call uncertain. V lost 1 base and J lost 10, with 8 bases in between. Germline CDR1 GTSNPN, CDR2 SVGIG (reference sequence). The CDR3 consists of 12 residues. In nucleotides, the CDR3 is TGTGCCTGGAGTGGGACGATCTCACCCCTCCACTTT. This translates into CAWSGTISPLHF.

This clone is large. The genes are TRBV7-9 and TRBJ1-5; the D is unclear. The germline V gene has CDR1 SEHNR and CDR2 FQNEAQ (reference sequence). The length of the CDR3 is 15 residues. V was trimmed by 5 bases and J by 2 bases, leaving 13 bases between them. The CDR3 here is CASSRTEGGNQPQHF. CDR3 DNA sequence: TGTGCCAGCAGCCGCACCGAGGGTGGCAATCAGCCCCAGCATTTT.

The CDR3 DNA reads TGTGCCAGCAGGAAGGGCGGTCTAGCCAAAAACATTCAGTACTTC. Residues: CASRKGGLAKNIQYF. The chain joins TRBV27 to TRBJ2-4, with unresolved D. This CDR3 comprises 15 residues. Deletions cut 6 bases from V and 0 bases from J, with 12 bases between. Per germline, CDR1 MNHEY and CDR2 SMNVEV (reference sequence).

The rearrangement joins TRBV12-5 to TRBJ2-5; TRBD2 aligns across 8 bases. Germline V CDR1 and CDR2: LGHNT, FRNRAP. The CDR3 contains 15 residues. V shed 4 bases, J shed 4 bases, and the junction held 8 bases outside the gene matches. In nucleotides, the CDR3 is TGTGCTAGTGGTTGGAGCGGGGGTATCTTAGAGACCCAGTACTTC. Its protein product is CASGWSGGILETQYF.

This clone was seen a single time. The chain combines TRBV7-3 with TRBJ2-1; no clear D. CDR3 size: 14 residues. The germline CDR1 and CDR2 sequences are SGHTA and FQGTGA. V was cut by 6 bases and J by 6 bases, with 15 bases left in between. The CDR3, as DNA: TGTGCCAGCAGGTTGACGGCGGAAGGCAATGAGCAGTTCTTC. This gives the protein CASRLTAEGNEQFF. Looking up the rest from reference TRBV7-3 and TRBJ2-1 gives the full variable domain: GAGVSQTPSNKVTEKGKYVELRCDPISGHTALYWYRQSLGQGPEFLIYFQGTGAADDSGLPNDRFFAVRPEGSVSTLKIQRTERGDSAVYLCASRLTAEGNEQFFGPGTRLTVL.

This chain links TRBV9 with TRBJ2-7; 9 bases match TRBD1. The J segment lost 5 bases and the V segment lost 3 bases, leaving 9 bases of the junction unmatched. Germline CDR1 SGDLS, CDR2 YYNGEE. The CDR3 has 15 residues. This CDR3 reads CASSETGTGIDEQYF. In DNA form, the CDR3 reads TGTGCCAGCAGCGAAACCGGGACAGGGATCGACGAGCAGTACTTC.

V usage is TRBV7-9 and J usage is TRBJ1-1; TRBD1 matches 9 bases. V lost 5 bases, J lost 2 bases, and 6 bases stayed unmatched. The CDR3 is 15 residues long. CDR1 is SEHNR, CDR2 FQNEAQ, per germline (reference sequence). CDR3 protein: CASSVRDRDNTEAFF. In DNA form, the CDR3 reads TGTGCCAGCAGCGTCCGGGACAGGGATAACACTGAAGCTTTCTTT.

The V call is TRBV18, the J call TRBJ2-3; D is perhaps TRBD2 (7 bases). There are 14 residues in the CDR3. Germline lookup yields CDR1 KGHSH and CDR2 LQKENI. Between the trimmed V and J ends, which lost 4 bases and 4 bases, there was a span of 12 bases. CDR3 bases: TGTGCCAGCTCACGAGGGGGGGCGGCAGATACGCAGTATTTT. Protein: CASSRGGAADTQYF.

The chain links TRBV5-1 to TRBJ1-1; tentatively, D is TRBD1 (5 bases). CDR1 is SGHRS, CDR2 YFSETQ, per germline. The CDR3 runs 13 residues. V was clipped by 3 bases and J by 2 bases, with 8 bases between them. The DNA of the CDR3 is TGCGCCAGCAGCTCACAGGACAACACTGAAGCTTTCTTT. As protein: CASSSQDNTEAFF.

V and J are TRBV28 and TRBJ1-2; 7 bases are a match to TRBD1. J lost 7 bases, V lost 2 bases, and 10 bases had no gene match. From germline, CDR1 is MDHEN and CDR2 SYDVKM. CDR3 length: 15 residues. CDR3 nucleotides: TGTGCCAGCAGTTTACTCCGACAGGGAAGGGCTGGCTACACCTTC. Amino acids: CASSLLRQGRAGYTF.

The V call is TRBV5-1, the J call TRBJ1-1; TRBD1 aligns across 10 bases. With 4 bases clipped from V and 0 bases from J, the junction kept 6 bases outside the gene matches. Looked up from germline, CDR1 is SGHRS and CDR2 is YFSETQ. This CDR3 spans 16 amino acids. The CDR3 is CASSTLGQGMNTEAFF. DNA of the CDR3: TGCGCCAGCAGCACCTTGGGACAGGGGATGAACACTGAAGCTTTCTTT.

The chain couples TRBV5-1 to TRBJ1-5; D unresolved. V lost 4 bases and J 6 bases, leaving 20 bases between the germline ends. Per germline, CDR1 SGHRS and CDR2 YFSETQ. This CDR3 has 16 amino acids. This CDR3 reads CASSPNPGEYGQPQHF. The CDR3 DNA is TGCGCCAGCAGCCCAAACCCCGGGGAATACGGTCAGCCCCAGCATTTT.

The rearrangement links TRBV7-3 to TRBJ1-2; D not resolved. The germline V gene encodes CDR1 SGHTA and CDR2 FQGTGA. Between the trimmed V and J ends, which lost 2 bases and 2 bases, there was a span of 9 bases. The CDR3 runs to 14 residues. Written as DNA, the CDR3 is TGTGCCAGCAGCTTAGGCCCAGAGAACTATGGCTACACCTTC. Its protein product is CASSLGPENYGYTF.

CDR3 amino acids: CSVEDRASEKLFF. The CDR3 bases are TGCAGCGTTGAAGACAGGGCGTCGGAAAAACTGTTTTTT. The rearrangement joins TRBV29-1 to TRBJ1-4; TRBD1 might be the D (5 bases). Trimming left V 0 bases short and J 8 bases short, with 10 bases between. The CDR3 spans 13 residues. Germline V gene data show CDR1 as SQVTM and CDR2 as ANQGSEA.

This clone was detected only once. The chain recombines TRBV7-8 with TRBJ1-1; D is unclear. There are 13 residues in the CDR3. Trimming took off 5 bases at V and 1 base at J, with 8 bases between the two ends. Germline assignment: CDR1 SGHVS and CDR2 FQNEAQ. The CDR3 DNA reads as TGTGCCAGCAGCAGTCTCGAGAACACTGAAGCTTTCTTT. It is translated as CASSSLENTEAFF.

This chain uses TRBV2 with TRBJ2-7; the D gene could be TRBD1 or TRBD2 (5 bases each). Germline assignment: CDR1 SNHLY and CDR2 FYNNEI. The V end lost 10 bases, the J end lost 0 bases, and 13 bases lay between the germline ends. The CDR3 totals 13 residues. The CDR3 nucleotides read TGTGCCAAGAGGGGTCTGAGCTCCTACGAGCAGTACTTC. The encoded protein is CAKRGLSSYEQYF.

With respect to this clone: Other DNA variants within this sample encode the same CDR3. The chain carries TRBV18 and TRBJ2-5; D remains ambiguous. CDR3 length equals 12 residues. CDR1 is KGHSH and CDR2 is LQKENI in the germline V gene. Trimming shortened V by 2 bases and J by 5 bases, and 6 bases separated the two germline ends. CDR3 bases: TGTGCCAGCTCACCAAATTTGGAGACCCAGTACTTC. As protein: CASSPNLETQYF.

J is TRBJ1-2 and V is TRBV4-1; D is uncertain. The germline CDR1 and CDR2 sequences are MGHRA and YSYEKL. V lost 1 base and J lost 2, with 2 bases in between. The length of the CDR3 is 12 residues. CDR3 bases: TGCGCCAGCAGCCAAGTGAACTATGGCTACACCTTC. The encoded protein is CASSQVNYGYTF.

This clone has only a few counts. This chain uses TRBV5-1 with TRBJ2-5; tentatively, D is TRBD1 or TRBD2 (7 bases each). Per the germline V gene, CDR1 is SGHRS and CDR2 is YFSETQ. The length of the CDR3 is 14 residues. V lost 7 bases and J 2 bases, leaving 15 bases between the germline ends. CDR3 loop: CASSGGVPQETQYF. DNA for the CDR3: TGCGCCAGCTCAGGGGGGGTCCCACAAGAGACCCAGTACTTC.